One and the same sample provided the 26 T cell receptor beta chains below, sequenced in a study of CD8+ T cells in alopecia areata. Separation of pooled cutaneous lymph node cells was by sorting with CD4, CD8alpha, NKG2D, NKG2ACE and other markers. The sequencing template was cDNA reverse transcribed from extracted RNA. Some clones are missing from TCRdb's copy, which holds only in-frame ones; the method was immunoSEQ multiplex PCR. Observed in the sample are some 6,000 clones, none of them singletons. Sequencing was performed on CD8+ T cells sorted from a lymph node. The receptors derive from a C3H/HeJ mouse with alopecia areata. This strain's MHC haplotype is H2-k.

This clone was picked up many times. Mouse germline and gene names are used. The DNA ends 4 residues before the CDR3 does, and the rest of the CDR3 is filled in from the germline J gene. V gene TRBV29 combines with J gene TRBJ2-1; TRBD1 agrees at 9 bases. The V segment lost 4 bases and the J segment 3 bases; nucleotides outside the gene matches: 7. Germline CDR1 MSHET, CDR2 SYDVDS. CDR3 length: 16 amino acids. The covered CDR3 bases are TGTGCTAGCAGTTCCCTTCCGGGACAGGGCTATGCT. Protein product: CASSSLPGQGYA. The whole CDR3 reads CASSSLPGQGYAEQFF.

As to this clone: The genes and germline here are from mouse. The read comes to an end 4 residues before the CDR3 does, leaving the germline J gene to fill in the end. The genes are TRBV19 and TRBJ2-5; 10 bases align to TRBD2. Germline V gene data show CDR1 as FNHDT and CDR2 as SITEND (reference sequence). CDR3 size: 13 residues. The CDR3 bases that were read are TGTGCCAGCAGAAACTGGGGGGGAGAC. Translation: CASRNWGGD. The whole CDR3 protein reads CASRNWGGDTQYF.

On this clone: These gene names are mouse names. The sequence runs out 4 residues before the end of the CDR3; the remainder is reconstructed from the germline J gene. The J gene is TRBJ1-1, the V gene TRBV14; D perhaps matches TRBD1 (6 bases). From germline, CDR1 is SGHDT and CDR2 FRDEAV. The CDR3 consists of 12 residues. The CDR3 bases that were read are TGTGCCAGCTGTCAGGGGTACGCA. This sequence encodes CASCQGYA. In full, the CDR3 reads CASCQGYAEVFF.

This clone is categorized as medium-sized. Germline and genes here are mouse. The read ends 4 residues shy of where the CDR3 ends; the end is completed using the germline J gene. J is TRBJ2-3 and V is TRBV3; the match to TRBD1 covers 7 bases. The CDR3 is 16 residues long. In germline, CDR1 is SNHLY, CDR2 FYNGKV (reference sequence). The V and J ends lost 2 bases and 0 bases, in that order; junction bases with no gene match: 5. Incomplete CDR3 DNA: TGTGCCAGCAGCTTATTGGACAGGACTAGTGCAGAA. Translated: CASSLLDRTSAE. The full CDR3 protein is CASSLLDRTSAETLYF.

This clone was detected many times. Gene names are mouse gene names. Coverage ceases 4 residues before the CDR3 finishes, and the germline J gene fills in the end. The chain has TRBV31 and TRBJ2-5, with 11 nucleotides matching TRBD2. There are 15 residues in the CDR3. Germline CDR1 is GKSSPN and CDR2 is SITVG. The junction had 3 bases not matched to a gene; V was cut back by 3 bases and J by 1 base. Here the CDR3 reads CAWRHWGGDQDTQYF. CDR3 bases read: TGTGCCTGGAGGCACTGGGGGGGCGACCAAGAC.

This clone occurred many times. Genes here carry mouse names. The read terminates 4 residues before the CDR3 end, so the remaining end is supplied by the germline J gene. This sequence joins TRBV5 and TRBJ2-7; 9 nucleotides match TRBD2. The J segment lost 3 bases and the V segment lost 2 bases, leaving 2 bases of the junction unmatched. The CDR3 has 14 amino acids. Germline V lookup: CDR1 LGHNA, CDR2 YNLKQL (reference sequence). The part of the CDR3 DNA that was read is TGTGCCAGCAGCCAAAGGACTGGGGTCTAT. This translates into CASSQRTGVY. The entire CDR3 protein reads CASSQRTGVYEQYF.

This clone was detected ten times or more. The listed genes are named as in mouse. The CDR3 end is not reached by the read, which stops 4 residues before it; the germline J gene fills it in. The rearrangement links TRBV13-3 to TRBJ2-5; TRBD2 aligns across 11 bases. With V trimmed by 5 bases and J by 3 bases, 2 bases remained unmatched. This CDR3 region has 14 residues. The germline CDR1 and CDR2 sequences are NNHDY and SYVADS. The sequenced part of the CDR3 DNA is TGTGCCAGCAGGGACTGGGGGGCGCAAGAC. This gives the protein CASRDWGAQD. The full CDR3 protein is CASRDWGAQDTQYF.

A word on this clone: Here the gene names and germline are mouse. The read falls 4 residues short of the CDR3 end, and the missing part is taken from the germline J gene. V is TRBV13-2 and J is TRBJ1-1, with a tentative D call TRBD1 (5 bases). Germline-derived CDR1 and CDR2 are NNHNN and SYGAGS (reference sequence). The CDR3 runs 12 residues. The sequenced part of the CDR3 DNA is TGTGCCAGCGGTGACAGACAGATA. Its protein product is CASGDRQI. The CDR3 reads in full as CASGDRQIEVFF.

This clone was counted many times. The gene names given are mouse names. The read halts 4 residues ahead of the CDR3 end, with the missing end drawn from the germline J gene. The chain is built from TRBV13-3 and TRBJ1-1; TRBD1 agrees at 9 bases. J gave up 1 base and V 6 bases, and 4 bases lay outside the gene matches. The CDR3 is made up of 14 amino acids. CDR1 and CDR2 (germline): NNHDY, SYVADS. CDR3 in amino acids: CASKGQGRNTEVFF. The sequenced part of the CDR3 DNA is TGTGCCAGCAAGGGACAGGGAAGGAACACA.

This clone was detected ten times or more. Mouse gene names apply. The read comes to an end 4 residues before the CDR3 does, leaving the germline J gene to fill in the end. This rearrangement joins TRBV13-3 to TRBJ1-2; 7 bases fit TRBD1. CDR1 and CDR2 (germline): NNHDY, SYVADS. J was trimmed by 0 bases and V by 4 bases; bases with no gene match: 3. This CDR3 contains 14 residues. The CDR3 loop reads CASSRQGSNSDYTF. The covered CDR3 bases are TGTGCCAGCAGTCGACAGGGTTCAAACTCC.

Details on this clone: The genes are named according to mouse. The read halts 4 residues ahead of the CDR3 end, with the missing end drawn from the germline J gene. The rearrangement joins TRBV30 to TRBJ2-1, with a possible D match to TRBD1 (6 bases). This CDR3 is 12 amino acids long. Germline V gene data show CDR1 as SQVVS and CDR2 as ANEGSEA. V lost 4 bases, J lost 2 bases, and 6 bases lay in between. The CDR3 sequence: CSSTGDYAEQFF. CDR3 DNA (partial): TGTAGTTCTACAGGGGACTATGCT.

This clone appeared many times. Germline and genes: mouse. The CDR3 end falls 4 residues outside the read, so it is completed with the germline J gene. This chain connects TRBV17 to TRBJ2-5; the match to TRBD2 covers 11 bases. Germline CDR1 is MNHDT and CDR2 is YYDKIL. The CDR3 contains 14 residues. The sequenced CDR3 bases are TGTGCTAGCAGTAGTGGACTGGGGGGAGAC. Protein sequence: CASSSGLGGD. The full CDR3 reads CASSSGLGGDTQYF.

This clone has a count of ten or more. The genes and germline here are from mouse. The read finishes 4 residues shy of the CDR3 end, and the germline J gene is used to complete it. The chain joins TRBV5 to TRBJ2-4; 7 nucleotides align to TRBD2. V was pared by 0 bases and J by 0 bases, with 6 bases of the junction left unmatched. CDR1 and CDR2 from the germline V gene are LGHNA and YNLKQL (reference sequence). This CDR3 is built from 17 residues. The DNA read from the CDR3 is TGTGCCAGCAGCCAAGATGGGCTGGGGGAGAGTCAAAAC. The encoded protein is CASSQDGLGESQN. The whole CDR3 region reads CASSQDGLGESQNTLYF.

Ten or more counts support this clone. The gene names here belong to mouse. The CDR3 end is not reached by the read, which stops 4 residues before it; the germline J gene fills it in. The chain combines TRBV17 with TRBJ2-1; 8 bases fit TRBD2. The CDR3 sequence is 15 residues long. The junction had 1 base not matched to a gene; V was cut back by 0 bases and J by 3 bases. The germline V gene encodes CDR1 MNHDT and CDR2 YYDKIL. The CDR3 bases that were read are TGTGCTAGCAGTAGAGATGGGGGGGTCTATGCT. It codes for CASSRDGGVYA. The whole CDR3 is CASSRDGGVYAEQFF.

This clone is medium-sized (0.01 to 0.1%) in the sample. Genes here carry mouse names. The read halts 4 residues ahead of the CDR3 end, with the missing end drawn from the germline J gene. The chain couples TRBV16 to TRBJ2-2, with D hard to call. V was trimmed by 4 bases and J by 4 bases, leaving 4 bases between them. The length of the CDR3 is 12 residues. Germline-derived CDR1 and CDR2 are SGHSA and FRNQAP. The part of the CDR3 DNA that was read is TGTGCAAGCAGCTCCTCCACCGGG. It translates to CASSSSTG. In full, the CDR3 reads CASSSSTGQLYF.

This clone has ten or more counts. Gene and germline names: mouse. The CDR3 extends 4 residues past the end of the read, so its final part is completed from the germline J gene. This sequence joins TRBV4 and TRBJ2-3; no clear D. Trimming stripped 5 bases from V and 4 bases from J, with 10 bases between. The CDR3 has 13 amino acids. CDR1 and CDR2 (germline): LGHDT, YNNKQL (reference sequence). The sequenced CDR3 bases are TGTGCCAGCAGCCCTGCCGGTTCAGAA. Translating it yields CASSPAGSE. The entire CDR3 protein is CASSPAGSETLYF.

This clone has at least ten counts. Gene names and germline refer to mouse. The read finishes 3 residues shy of the CDR3 end, and the germline J gene is used to complete it. V gene TRBV29 combines with J gene TRBJ1-6; possible D gene TRBD1, 6 bases. TRBJ1-6 is classed as an ORF, of uncertain function. The CDR3 runs to 16 residues. Trimming took off 6 bases at V and 0 bases at J, with 12 bases between the two ends. Germline CDR1 is MSHET and CDR2 is SYDVDS. The sequenced CDR3 bases are TGTGCTAGCAGCCCTCAGGGGTATTCCTATAATTCGCCC. Protein product: CASSPQGYSYNSP. The full CDR3 is CASSPQGYSYNSPLYF.

By proportion, this clone is medium-sized. The genes are named according to mouse. The read comes to an end 4 residues before the CDR3 does, leaving the germline J gene to fill in the end. The chain carries TRBV5 and TRBJ2-2, with 8 bases aligning to TRBD2. V lost 1 base to trimming and J lost 0 bases; unmatched junction nucleotides: 4. This CDR3 has 17 amino acids. Germline CDR1 and CDR2: LGHNA and YNLKQL (reference sequence). The DNA read from the CDR3 is TGTGCCAGCAGCCAAGCCAGACTGGGGACAAACACCGGG. Translated, it gives CASSQARLGTNTG. The CDR3 in full is CASSQARLGTNTGQLYF.

By frequency in the sample, this clone is medium-sized (0.01 to 0.1%). Mouse germline and gene names are used. The CDR3 goes on 4 residues after the read ends, and that part is filled in from the germline J gene. The rearrangement joins TRBV1 to TRBJ2-5, with D possibly matching TRBD1 (5 bases). Trimming cost V 0 bases and J 0 bases, with 10 bases left between them. Germline CDR1 and CDR2: NSQYPW and LRSPGD (reference sequence). This CDR3 comprises 16 residues. The CDR3 sequence is CTCSADIGHNQDTQYF. The covered CDR3 bases are TGCACCTGCAGTGCAGATATCGGACATAACCAAGAC. Combining the CDR3 with reference TRBV1 and TRBJ2-5 gives the whole variable domain VTLLEQNPRWRLVPRGQAVNLRCILKNSQYPWMSWYQQDLQKQLQWLFTLRSPGDKEVKSLPGADYLATRVTDTELRLQVANMSQGRTLYCTCSADIGHNQDTQYFGPGTRLLVL.

This clone was counted many times. Gene names refer to mouse genes. The read halts 4 residues ahead of the CDR3 end, with the missing end drawn from the germline J gene. This chain joins TRBV5 and TRBJ2-5; 8 bases are a match to TRBD1. From germline, CDR1 is LGHNA and CDR2 YNLKQL (reference sequence). V was clipped by 1 base and J by 0 bases; unmatched bases: 3. The CDR3 is 16 amino acids. The CDR3 loop reads CASSQGQGPNQDTQYF. The part of the CDR3 DNA that was read is TGTGCCAGCAGCCAAGGACAGGGGCCTAACCAAGAC.

This clone is medium-sized (0.01 to 0.1%) by share. Gene names denote mouse genes. The missing CDR3 end, 4 residues past where the read stops, is filled in from the germline J gene. The chain employs TRBV1 and TRBJ2-7; 10 positions agree with TRBD2. Germline loops: CDR1 NSQYPW, CDR2 LRSPGD (reference sequence). The CDR3 is made up of 14 amino acids. CDR3 DNA, as far as it was read: TGCACCTGCAGTGCGCTGGGGGGGCGTTAT. Its protein is CTCSALGGRY. The CDR3 as a whole reads CTCSALGGRYEQYF.

This clone was seen ten or more times. Any gene name here is a mouse gene name. The read falls 4 residues short of the CDR3 end, and the missing part is taken from the germline J gene. The chain employs TRBV5 and TRBJ2-5, with D hard to call. Trimming left V 3 bases short and J 0 bases short, with 1 base between. The CDR3 runs 12 residues. Germline V gene lookup returns CDR1 LGHNA and CDR2 YNLKQL (reference sequence). The CDR3 protein is CASSQNQDTQYF. CDR3 DNA, as far as it was read: TGTGCCAGCAGCCAGAACCAAGAC.

Many counts were recorded for this clone. Genes and germline come from the mouse. The CDR3 end falls 4 residues outside the read, so it is completed with the germline J gene. V usage is TRBV29 and J usage is TRBJ2-3, with D perhaps TRBD1 (5 bases). The germline V and J ends were trimmed by 8 bases and 0 bases, with 9 bases remaining between them. The germline V gene has CDR1 MSHET and CDR2 SYDVDS. The CDR3 has 13 residues. CDR3: CASRQGSAETLYF. CDR3 bases read: TGTGCTAGCCGCCAGGGTAGTGCAGAA.

In its sample, this clone was seen many times. The genes and germline here are from mouse. The CDR3 end is not reached by the read, which stops 4 residues before it; the germline J gene fills it in. Other DNA sequences of this sample code for an identical CDR3. The chain recombines TRBV13-2 with TRBJ2-7; possible D gene TRBD1, 5 bases. This CDR3 is built from 13 residues. Germline V gives CDR1 NNHNN, CDR2 SYGAGS (reference sequence). V lost 3 bases, J lost 0 bases, and 7 bases lay in between. CDR3 bases read: TGTGCCAGCGGTGGACAGAGCTCCTAT. Encoded protein: CASGGQSSY. The entire CDR3 is CASGGQSSYEQYF.

This clone has ten or more counts. Mouse germline and gene names are used. The CDR3 DNA, read in part, is TGCACCTGCAGTGGACATAACCAAGAC. Encoded protein: CTCSGHNQD. The full CDR3 sequence reads CTCSGHNQDTQYF. The J gene is TRBJ2-5, the V gene TRBV1; D gene ambiguous. The CDR3 extends 4 residues past the end of the read, so its final part is completed from the germline J gene. V lost 4 bases and J 0 bases, leaving 5 bases between the germline ends. The CDR3 covers 13 residues. Germline V CDR1 and CDR2: NSQYPW, LRSPGD (reference sequence).

This clone was observed at least ten times. Gene names denote mouse genes. The sequenced fragment ends 4 residues before the CDR3 boundary, so the rest is inferred from the germline J gene. J is TRBJ2-7 and V is TRBV19; no clear D gene. Germline V gene lookup returns CDR1 FNHDT and CDR2 SITEND (reference sequence). CDR3 length: 11 amino acids. The CDR3 is CASSIGYEQYF. Partial CDR3 DNA: TGTGCCAGCAGTATAGGGTAT.